The 21 T cell receptor beta chains reported below all come from one sample, sequenced in a study of CD8 T cells in Susac syndrome (dated by TCRdb to 2018 to 2020). The library was produced with the immunoSEQ multiplex PCR assay. RNA was extracted using the RNeasy kit, and roughly 0.5 to 1 microgram was reverse transcribed with random hexamers. TCRdb cleaned the public reads at Q25 with fastp, built clones with MiXCR and kept in-frame beta chains. Every distinct CDR3 protein forms one entry, paired with its most common genes and DNA. A total of under 95,000 distinct CDR3 sequences appear in this sample, approximately 95% of them only once. The ten largest make up 0.45% to 0.5% of the sample. The sequenced sample was CD8+ T cells from PBMCs. The receptors derive from a human donor with Susac syndrome.

V and J are TRBV30 and TRBJ1-4; D not resolved. The germline V and J ends were trimmed by 2 bases and 4 bases, with 5 bases remaining between them. Per the germline V gene, CDR1 is GTSNPN and CDR2 is SVGIG (reference sequence). The CDR3 contains 12 residues. The CDR3 nucleotides read TGTGCCTGGAGTCCCCTTAATGAAAAACTGTTTTTT. Translation gives CAWSPLNEKLFF.

This sequence joins TRBV5-1 and TRBJ1-1, with TRBD1 matching 10 bases. The CDR3 spans 16 residues. J lost 1 base, V lost 0 bases, and 3 bases had no gene match. Germline lookup yields CDR1 SGHRS and CDR2 YFSETQ. The CDR3 region is CASSLGGQGRNTEAFF. The CDR3 bases are TGCGCCAGCAGCTTGGGGGGACAGGGGCGGAACACTGAAGCTTTCTTT.

The chain employs TRBV9 and TRBJ2-7, with 10 bases lining up with TRBD1. Trimming at V came to 3 bases and at J to 6 bases, leaving 9 bases not matched to a gene. Per the germline V gene, CDR1 is SGDLS and CDR2 is YYNGEE. There are 15 residues in the CDR3. CDR3 residues: CASSEAQGQGSEQYF. The CDR3 DNA sequence: TGTGCCAGCAGCGAAGCGCAGGGACAGGGGTCCGAGCAGTACTTC.

This CDR3 is CASIVTGNTEAFF. CDR3 coding DNA: TGTGCCAGTATCGTGACCGGGAACACTGAAGCTTTCTTT. This chain joins TRBV19 and TRBJ1-1; D unresolved. The V gene's germline CDR1 is LNHDA and CDR2 SQIVND (reference sequence). The CDR3 totals 13 residues. Trimming shortened V by 7 bases and J by 1 base, and 10 bases separated the two germline ends.

The V call is TRBV10-3, the J call TRBJ2-1; 11 bases are a match to TRBD1. Germline CDR1 and CDR2: ENHRY and SYGVKD. The trim removed 7 bases at V and 2 bases at J, leaving 7 bases unmatched. The CDR3 totals 16 residues. This CDR3 reads CAITPGTGGPYNEQFF. The CDR3 DNA reads TGTGCCATCACCCCTGGGACAGGGGGGCCCTACAATGAGCAGTTCTTC.

The rearrangement links TRBV27 to TRBJ1-1, with a weak D call TRBD1 (5 bases). Germline-derived CDR1 and CDR2 are MNHEY and SMNVEV (reference sequence). This CDR3 is 13 amino acids long. Trimming shortened V by 3 bases and J by 4 bases, and 9 bases separated the two germline ends. The CDR3 nucleotides are TGTGCCAGCAGTTTGTCCAGGGCCACTGAAGCTTTCTTT. This gives the protein CASSLSRATEAFF.

CDR3 in amino acids: CASGGTDTQYF. The CDR3 DNA follows: TGTGCCAGCGGTGGCACAGATACGCAGTATTTT. The chain is built from TRBV12-3 or TRBV12-4 and TRBJ2-3; D gene unclear. The CDR3 is made up of 11 amino acids. The V end lost 8 bases, the J end lost 1 base, and 4 bases lay between the germline ends.

V gene TRBV7-9 combines with J gene TRBJ2-1; 12 bases are a match to TRBD1. This CDR3 is built from 16 residues. CDR1 and CDR2 from the germline V gene are SEHNR and FQNEAQ (reference sequence). After removal of 5 bases from V and 6 bases from J, the junction contained 8 bases not matched to a gene. CDR3 nucleotides: TGTGCCAGCAGCCCGGGACAGGGGGCGAGAGTCAATGAGCAGTTCTTC. Protein: CASSPGQGARVNEQFF.

This chain joins TRBV19 and TRBJ2-5; TRBD2 matches at 10 bases. V was clipped by 8 bases and J by 5 bases; unmatched bases: 11. From germline, CDR1 is LNHDA and CDR2 SQIVND (reference sequence). The CDR3 length is 15 residues. CDR3 nucleotide sequence: TGTGCCAGTGCCGGAGCGGGAGGGCCAGGGGAGACCCAGTACTTC. As protein: CASAGAGGPGETQYF.

This clonotype was seen just once. The chain carries TRBV13 and TRBJ1-2; 8 bases are a match to TRBD1. The CDR3 runs 13 residues. Unmatched junction bases numbered 3, after V lost 2 bases and J lost 7 bases. The germline V gene encodes CDR1 PRHDT and CDR2 FYEKMQ (reference sequence). DNA of the CDR3: TGTGCCAGCAGCTTACCCGGGACAGGTGGCTACACCTTC. Protein: CASSLPGTGGYTF.

This chain connects TRBV25-1 to TRBJ2-7; D gene ambiguous. V was cut by 8 bases and J by 3 bases, with 11 bases left in between. Germline CDR1 MGHDK, CDR2 SYGVNS. The CDR3 has 12 residues. CDR3 sequence reads: CASAPRRYEQYF. The CDR3 DNA follows: TGTGCCAGCGCCCCTAGGCGCTACGAGCAGTACTTC.

The DNA of the CDR3 is TGTGCCAGCAGCATAGGGGACGGCTACACCTTC. As protein: CASSIGDGYTF. The chain combines TRBV7-2 with TRBJ1-2; D is perhaps TRBD1 (5 bases). V was pared by 5 bases and J by 8 bases, with 9 bases between. The germline V gene encodes CDR1 SGHTA and CDR2 FQGNSA. CDR3 length: 11 amino acids.

The chain combines TRBV29-1 with TRBJ2-3; D remains unclear. CDR1 and CDR2 (germline): SQVTM, ANQGSEA. V shed 1 base and J shed 3 bases, with 2 bases lying between them. This CDR3 has 11 residues. The CDR3 DNA is TGCAGCGTTGAAGGGACAGATACGCAGTATTTT. It encodes CSVEGTDTQYF.

The V call is TRBV7-8, the J call TRBJ2-1; TRBD2 matches at 12 bases. CDR3 length equals 15 residues. V shed 5 bases, J shed 10 bases, and the junction held 9 bases outside the gene matches. Germline CDR1 is SGHVS and CDR2 is FQNEAQ. CDR3 coding DNA: TGTGCCAGCAGCCTAAAGGTGCTAGCGGGAGGGGAGCAGTTCTTC. Amino acid sequence: CASSLKVLAGGEQFF.

The J gene is TRBJ1-1, the V gene TRBV6-5; a possible D gene is TRBD1 (5 bases). Germline V gives CDR1 MNHEY, CDR2 SVGAGI. V was trimmed by 1 base and J by 8 bases, leaving 20 bases between them. The CDR3 is 16 residues long. CDR3 region: CASSYYPQTGDPEAFF. The CDR3 DNA reads as TGTGCCAGCAGTTACTATCCCCAAACAGGCGATCCAGAAGCTTTCTTT.

The rearrangement links TRBV30 to TRBJ2-7, with D possibly matching TRBD1 (5 bases). The CDR3 has 14 amino acids. Per the germline V gene, CDR1 is GTSNPN and CDR2 is SVGIG (reference sequence). Trimming took off 0 bases at V and 2 bases at J, with 11 bases between the two ends. CDR3 nucleotide sequence: TGTGCCTGGAGTGTGCCCAGGGAAGCCTACGAGCAGTACTTC. This sequence encodes CAWSVPREAYEQYF. The full variable domain, rest sourced from reference TRBV30 and TRBJ2-7, is SQTIHQWPATLVQPVGSPLSLECTVEGTSNPNLYWYRQAAGRGLQLLFYSVGIGQISSEVPQNLSASRPQDRQFILSSKKLLLSDSGFYLCAWSVPREAYEQYFGPGTRLTVT.

This rearrangement joins TRBV4-3 to TRBJ2-3; 9 bases align to TRBD2. V gave up 3 bases and J gave up 3 bases; unmatched junction bases: 1. CDR1 and CDR2 (germline): LGHNA, YSLEER. The CDR3 has 14 residues. DNA of the CDR3: TGCGCCAGCAGCCAGGGACTAGCTACAGATACGCAGTATTTT. It is translated as CASSQGLATDTQYF.

The chain uses TRBV30 and TRBJ1-1; a possible D gene is TRBD1 (6 bases). CDR1 is GTSNPN and CDR2 is SVGIG in the germline V gene (reference sequence). The CDR3 runs 13 residues. V was shortened by 4 bases and J by 1 base, with 10 bases between the two germline ends. The CDR3 DNA follows: TGTGCCTGGAATCAACAGGGGAACACTGAAGCTTTCTTT. Its protein is CAWNQQGNTEAFF.

The CDR3 nucleotides are TGCGCCAGCAGCTTGGAGGGCTATGGCTACACCTTC. It is translated as CASSLEGYGYTF. The genes are TRBV5-1 and TRBJ1-2; D remains ambiguous. Germline V lookup: CDR1 SGHRS, CDR2 YFSETQ. The V end lost 0 bases, the J end lost 4 bases, and 4 bases lay between the germline ends. The CDR3 loop spans 12 amino acids.

This clonotype has a single count. The V gene is TRBV15, the J gene TRBJ2-7; 7 nucleotides agree with TRBD1. V gave up 4 bases and J gave up 2 bases; unmatched junction bases: 5. The CDR3 loop spans 14 amino acids. Germline V gene sequence: CDR1 LNHNV, CDR2 YYDKDF (reference sequence). The CDR3: CATSTRQGTYEQYF. The CDR3 coding sequence is TGTGCCACCAGCACTCGACAGGGCACCTACGAGCAGTACTTC.

The chain has TRBV6-5 and TRBJ1-2; 10 bases match TRBD1. Germline values: CDR1 MNHEY, CDR2 SVGAGI. V gave up 0 bases and J gave up 8 bases; unmatched junction bases: 9. The CDR3 covers 16 residues. The CDR3 DNA is TGTGCCAGCAGTTACTCGAGATACGGGACAGGGGAAGGCTACACCTTC. As protein: CASSYSRYGTGEGYTF.